A single sample is the source of the 11 T cell receptor beta chains below, sequenced in a study of shared clonotypes between healthy human individuals. The assay was immunoSEQ multiplex PCR, and TCRdb's table has in-frame clones only and misses some. This sample has under 2.5 million clones, with about nine tenths found just once. The material sequenced was naive CD4+ T cells from PBMCs. Subset of the sample: CD45RA+ positively selected. All receptors derive from a man younger than 35 in good health. Some clones in this sample may be carry-over from other donors' samples.

The chain recombines TRBV28 with TRBJ2-3, with D possibly matching TRBD1 (6 bases). CDR3 length: 15 amino acids. The germline CDR1 and CDR2 sequences are MDHEN and SYDVKM. The germline V and J ends were trimmed by 7 bases and 2 bases, with 16 bases remaining between them. CDR3 DNA sequence: TGTGCCAGCATACCACAGGGCTATAACACAGATACGCAGTATTTT. Residues: CASIPQGYNTDTQYF.

The chain carries TRBV6-1 and TRBJ2-7, with 13 bases fitting TRBD2. This CDR3 is 15 amino acids long. Germline CDR1 reads MNHNS; CDR2 reads SASEGT. J was trimmed by 2 bases and V by 4 bases; bases with no gene match: 2. CDR3 protein: CASSGTSGRPYEQYF. CDR3 nucleotides: TGTGCCAGCAGTGGGACTAGCGGGAGACCCTACGAGCAGTACTTC.

The chain carries TRBV11-3 and TRBJ2-5; weak D call: TRBD1 (6 bases). The V gene's germline CDR1 is SGHNT and CDR2 YENEEA. The length of the CDR3 is 12 residues. Trimming left V 0 bases short and J 7 bases short, with 6 bases between. Here the CDR3 DNA reads TGTGCCAGCAGCTTAGAAGGGGGGACCCAGTACTTC. Amino acids: CASSLEGGTQYF.

This chain uses TRBV6-1 with TRBJ1-5; 9 bases align to TRBD1. The CDR3 loop spans 14 amino acids. Germline-derived CDR1 and CDR2 are MNHNS and SASEGT. The V gene end was trimmed by 7 bases and the J gene end by 5 bases; junction bases not matched to a gene: 6. The CDR3 is CASTGQGIYQPQHF. In nucleotides, the CDR3 is TGTGCCAGCACTGGACAGGGGATTTATCAGCCCCAGCATTTT.

V is TRBV5-4 and J is TRBJ1-3; D not certain. The CDR3 totals 17 residues. Trimming left V 0 bases short and J 1 base short, with 14 bases between. CDR1 and CDR2 from the germline V gene are SGHNT and YYREEE (reference sequence). CDR3 loop: CASSLGRGAASGNTIYF. In DNA, the CDR3 is TGTGCCAGCAGCTTGGGCCGGGGAGCAGCATCTGGAAACACCATATATTTT. Combining the CDR3 with reference TRBV5-4 and TRBJ1-3 gives the whole variable domain ETGVTQSPTHLIKTRGQQVTLRCSSQSGHNTVSWYQQALGQGPQFIFQYYREEENGRGNFPPRFSGLQFPNYSSELNVNALELDDSALYLCASSLGRGAASGNTIYFGEGSWLTVV.

To note about this clone: The same CDR3 arises from other DNA sequences in this sample as well. The chain links TRBV5-6 to TRBJ2-7; D ambiguous. From germline, CDR1 is SGHDT and CDR2 YYEEEE. The ends were cut back, 3 bases at V and 2 bases at J, with 9 bases in the middle. This CDR3 spans 13 amino acids. The CDR3, as DNA: TGTGCCAGCAGCTCAGGACCAGCCTACGAGCAGTACTTC. Its protein product is CASSSGPAYEQYF.

V usage is TRBV7-3 and J usage is TRBJ2-2; D is unclear. CDR1 SGHTA and CDR2 FQGTGA come from the germline V gene. The ends were cut back, 5 bases at V and 7 bases at J, with 11 bases in the middle. The CDR3 sequence is 13 residues long. The CDR3 sequence is CASSPQANGELFF. DNA of the CDR3: TGTGCCAGCAGCCCTCAGGCCAACGGGGAGCTGTTTTTT. Drawing the rest from reference TRBV7-3 and TRBJ2-2, the complete variable domain is GAGVSQTPSNKVTEKGKYVELRCDPISGHTALYWYRQSLGQGPEFLIYFQGTGAADDSGLPNDRFFAVRPEGSVSTLKIQRTERGDSAVYLCASSPQANGELFFGEGSRLTVL.

The rearrangement joins TRBV25-1 to TRBJ2-6; TRBD1 matches at 9 bases. V lost 5 bases to trimming and J lost 1 base; unmatched junction nucleotides: 6. From germline, CDR1 is MGHDK and CDR2 SYGVNS. This CDR3 contains 17 residues. The CDR3 reads CASSSGTGLSGANVLTF. The CDR3 DNA reads as TGTGCCAGCAGTTCCGGGACAGGGCTGTCTGGGGCCAACGTCCTGACTTTC.

The rearrangement uses TRBV5-1 and TRBJ2-2; D perhaps matches TRBD2 (6 bases). Germline values: CDR1 SGHRS, CDR2 YFSETQ. Trimming pared 3 bases from V and 8 bases from J, leaving 14 bases between. The CDR3 totals 14 residues. CDR3 amino acids: CASSSGSLKGELFF. In nucleotides, the CDR3 is TGCGCCAGCAGCTCCGGGAGTTTGAAAGGGGAGCTGTTTTTT.

A single count supports this clone. V is TRBV19 and J is TRBJ1-2, with unresolved D. The CDR3 has 15 amino acids. CDR1 LNHDA and CDR2 SQIVND come from the germline V gene (reference sequence). The ends were cut back, 7 bases at V and 1 base at J, with 16 bases in the middle. The CDR3 nucleotides read TGTGCCAGTAACAAACCGGCCTTGATTAACTATGGCTACACCTTC. Its protein product is CASNKPALINYGYTF.

The V gene is TRBV5-1, the J gene TRBJ2-1; 9 nucleotides match TRBD2. J lost 5 bases, V lost 0 bases, and 9 bases had no gene match. The CDR3 has 17 amino acids. Germline CDR1 and CDR2: SGHRS and YFSETQ. The CDR3: CASSLGLAEFPHNEQFF. DNA of the CDR3: TGCGCCAGCAGCTTGGGACTAGCGGAATTCCCCCACAATGAGCAGTTCTTC.